This TCR beta chain was documented in a study of CD8 T cells in Susac syndrome. The CDR3 spans 14 residues. The V gene lost 1 base and the J gene lost 3 bases, with 8 bases spanning the gap. The V gene's germline CDR1 is MNHEY and CDR2 SMNVEV (reference sequence). With random hexamers, reverse transcription was performed on about 0.5 to 1 ug of RNA. TCRdb re-called the immunoSEQ multiplex PCR reads through MiXCR, storing one row per CDR3 protein. Of approximately 180,000 distinct CDR3 sequences in the sample, 85% to 95% were seen once. The receptor comes from a human donor with multiple sclerosis. Sequenced material: CD4+ T cells from PBMCs. The V gene is TRBV27, the J gene TRBJ2-3; no clear D. CDR3 protein: CASSLFAATDTQYF. In DNA, the CDR3 is TGTGCCAGCAGTTTATTTGCTGCAACAGATACGCAGTATTTT.